This TCR beta chain came from a study of T cell repertoires in cytomegalovirus infection. Across the study: Both CMV infection and a matching HLA type were indicated by public TCR beta signatures. Study-wide results and caveats: HLA-C-restricted CMV clonotypes gave the most frequent clonotype in two of eight donors. The study identified carriers of CMV plus the relevant HLA from cumulative public TCR beta family frequency.

Comments on this clonotype: Its antigen is as yet unknown. The junction does not match germline at one end; this may be a read error.

This CDR3 is built from 17 residues. Germline V gene sequence: CDR1 SEHNR, CDR2 FQNEAQ (reference sequence). TCRdb reprocessed the reads with MiXCR, giving one entry per CDR3 protein. The data hold around 630,000 distinct CDR3 sequences, with roughly 26% observed a single time. The TCR sequence derives from a human donor in good health (CMV status not recorded). Some clones in this sample may be carry-over from other donors' samples. Sequencing used CD8+ T cells from PBMCs. The chain recombines TRBV7-9 with TRBJ2-2, with TRBD1 matching 9 bases. The CDR3 nucleotides read TGTGCCAACAGCTGGGTCCCGGGACAGGGAAGGGCCGGGGAGCTGTTTTTT. Protein sequence: CANSWVPGQGRAGELFF.